This is a list of T cell receptor beta chains from one sample in a study of OX40 agonist ivuxolimab in advanced cancers. Libraries were prepared by immunoSEQ multiplex PCR; TCRdb keeps only in-frame clonotypes and omits some of them. The data hold tens of thousands of clones, with about 90% observed a single time. Specimen: CD4+ or CD8+ T cells sorted from blood, collected in a trial of the OX40 agonist ivuxolimab. These TCRs come from an adult with an advanced solid tumor such as melanoma, head and neck, liver or kidney cancer. The CDR3 runs from the conserved cysteine through the conserved F or W. D genes are given only for firm matches. Some rows mark clone size as missing; the rest say once, few, many or name a class of expanded clone.

cdr3_aa cdr3_nt clone_size d_call j_call v_call
CASSRQGGGNTIYF TGTGCCAGCAGCAGACAGGGTGGCGGAAACACCATATATTTT NA TRBD1 TRBJ1-3 TRBV25-1
CASSLGGTVSTDTQYF TGTGCCAGCAGCTTAGGGGGGACAGTCAGCACAGATACGCAGTATTTT NA TRBD1 TRBJ2-3 TRBV7-9
CASSPTGSAYEQYF TGTGCCAGCAGCCCCACAGGTTCCGCCTACGAGCAGTACTTC NA NA TRBJ2-7 TRBV9
CASSPGGTDNSPLHF TGCGCCAGCAGCCCGGGGGGGACGGATAATTCACCCCTCCACTTT NA NA TRBJ1-6 TRBV5-1
CASTPGGNQPQHF TGTGCCAGTACTCCAGGGGGGAATCAGCCCCAGCATTTT once TRBD1 TRBJ1-5 TRBV19
CASTNGGGADGYTF TGTGCCAGTACCAACGGAGGGGGGGCGGATGGCTACACCTTC NA NA TRBJ1-2 TRBV19
CASSPGQRNTEAFF TGTGCCAGCAGCCCGGGACAGAGGAACACTGAAGCTTTCTTT NA TRBD1 TRBJ1-1 TRBV5-4
CASSLAVGAELSYEQYF TGTGCCAGCAGCTTGGCGGTGGGGGCTGAACTATCCTACGAGCAGTACTTC once NA TRBJ2-7 TRBV5-4
CASSPKIAGTDTQYF TGTGCCAGCTCACCAAAGATAGCGGGCACAGATACGCAGTATTTT once NA TRBJ2-3 TRBV18
CASSATGLSMGPTGELFF TGTGCCAGCAGTGCCACGGGCCTAAGTATGGGACCCACCGGGGAGCTGTTTTTT once NA TRBJ2-2 TRBV6-4
CAWSGGWSEAFF TGTGCCTGGAGTGGGGGTTGGTCTGAAGCTTTCTTT NA NA TRBJ1-1 TRBV30
CAISVPSGGSDTQYF TGTGCCATCAGTGTACCCAGCGGGGGTTCAGATACGCAGTATTTT NA TRBD2 TRBJ2-3 TRBV10-3
CASSSGRGPQDAFSGNTIYF TGTGCCAGCAGCTCCGGTAGGGGCCCTCAAGATGCCTTCTCTGGAAACACCATATATTTT NA NA TRBJ1-3 TRBV7-8
CASSYVAPGSGNTIYF TGTGCCAGCAGTTACGTCGCCCCCGGCTCTGGAAACACCATATATTTT NA NA TRBJ1-3 TRBV6-5
CSARPSYEQYF TGCAGTGCTCGACCCTCGTACGAGCAGTACTTC NA NA TRBJ2-7 TRBV20-1
CASSFRGRDLSNQPQHF TGTGCCAGCAGCTTCAGGGGAAGGGACCTTAGCAATCAGCCCCAGCATTTT NA NA TRBJ1-5 TRBV5-6
CASSGTSTEQYF TGTGCCAGCAGTGGGACTAGTACCGAGCAGTACTTC few TRBD2 TRBJ2-7 TRBV2
CASSDPAPAANYGYTF TGTGCCAGCAGTGATCCCGCCCCCGCTGCTAACTATGGCTACACCTTC NA NA TRBJ1-2 TRBV25-1
CASSEGTVTNQPQHF TGTGCCAGCAGTGAGGGAACGGTTACTAATCAGCCCCAGCATTTT NA NA TRBJ1-5 TRBV6-1
CSVLLAGYDTQYF TGCAGCGTACTGCTAGCGGGGTATGATACGCAGTATTTT NA TRBD2 TRBJ2-3 TRBV29-1